The 8 T cell receptor beta chains listed next were all sequenced from one sample in a study of T cells in localized non-small cell lung cancer. Profiled with immunoSEQ multiplex PCR; TCRdb holds only in-frame clones, not every one. The sample includes roughly 35,000 clones, 92% seen only once; the top ten take roughly 2.1%. Sequencing was performed on peripheral blood, taken before any cancer treatment. The receptors stem from a female donor aged 60 or older with stage I lung adenocarcinoma.

The chain combines TRBV7-6 with TRBJ2-3; the D gene is possibly TRBD1 (6 bases). The CDR3 loop spans 15 amino acids. Germline CDR1 is SGHVS and CDR2 is FNYEAQ. Between the trimmed V and J ends, which lost 5 bases and 2 bases, there was a span of 14 bases. CDR3 DNA sequence: TGTGCCAGCAGCAATCAGGACAGTGCCACAGATACGCAGTATTTT. Amino acid sequence: CASSNQDSATDTQYF. The full variable domain, in which reference TRBV7-6 and TRBJ2-3 provide the parts outside the CDR3, is GAGVSQSPRYKVTKRGQDVALRCDPISGHVSLYWYRQALGQGPEFLTYFNYEAQQDKSGLPNDRFSAERPEGSISTLTIQRTEQRDSAMYRCASSNQDSATDTQYFGPGTRLTVL.

This clone was observed a few times. The chain has TRBV9 and TRBJ1-1, with D unclear. The CDR3 consists of 13 residues. Germline CDR1 SGDLS, CDR2 YYNGEE. Between the trimmed V and J ends, which lost 0 bases and 6 bases, there was a span of 9 bases. The CDR3 sequence: CASSVVPDAEAFF. CDR3 DNA: TGTGCCAGCAGCGTAGTTCCGGATGCTGAAGCTTTCTTT.

This chain connects TRBV9 to TRBJ2-1; no definite D call. The V end was cut by 0 bases, the J end by 8 bases, with 9 bases between. CDR1 and CDR2 (germline): SGDLS, YYNGEE. The CDR3 runs 13 residues. CDR3 residues: CASSVVGLDEQFF. The CDR3 DNA is TGTGCCAGCAGCGTAGTAGGTTTAGATGAGCAGTTCTTC.

The gene calls are TRBV28 and TRBJ1-5; D might be TRBD1 (6 bases). The CDR3 consists of 13 residues. Germline CDR1 reads MDHEN; CDR2 reads SYDVKM. V lost 9 bases, J lost 2 bases, and 11 bases lay in between. This chain's CDR3 is CASNRAGNQPQHF. The CDR3 region has the DNA TGTGCCAGTAACAGGGCGGGCAATCAGCCCCAGCATTTT.

This clone was seen a single time. One end of the junction varies from germline; a read error may be responsible. The chain recombines TRBV7-7 with TRBJ2-5; the D is unclear. The CDR3 runs 11 residues. In germline, CDR1 is SSHAT, CDR2 FNYEAQ (reference sequence). The CDR3 here is CASSDQETQYF. CDR3 nucleotide sequence: TGTGCTAGCAGCGACCAAGAGACCCAGTACTTC.

The chain couples TRBV5-1 to TRBJ1-1; D call uncertain. Trimming stripped 0 bases from V and 0 bases from J, with 15 bases between. CDR1 is SGHRS, CDR2 YFSETQ, per germline. This CDR3 has 17 residues. CDR3 amino acids: CASSLDPSTRMNTEAFF. DNA of the CDR3: TGCGCCAGCAGCTTGGACCCTTCGACAAGAATGAACACTGAAGCTTTCTTT.

The chain joins TRBV30 to TRBJ2-1; 13 bases align to TRBD2. Germline V CDR1 and CDR2: GTSNPN, SVGIG (reference sequence). Losses at the gene ends were 2 bases for V and 10 bases for J; bases not matched to a gene: 8. This CDR3 is 15 amino acids long. The DNA of the CDR3 is TGTGCCTGGAGTAGGCGGACTAGCGGGGGAGCAGAGCAGTTCTTC. Protein product: CAWSRRTSGGAEQFF.

This clone was recorded a few times. This rearrangement joins TRBV30 to TRBJ1-1; D is unresolved. The length of the CDR3 is 13 residues. V lost 0 bases and J lost 2, with 7 bases in between. CDR1 is GTSNPN, CDR2 SVGIG, per germline (reference sequence). The CDR3 is CAWSVQSNTEAFF. The CDR3, as DNA: TGTGCCTGGAGTGTACAGAGCAACACTGAAGCTTTCTTT.